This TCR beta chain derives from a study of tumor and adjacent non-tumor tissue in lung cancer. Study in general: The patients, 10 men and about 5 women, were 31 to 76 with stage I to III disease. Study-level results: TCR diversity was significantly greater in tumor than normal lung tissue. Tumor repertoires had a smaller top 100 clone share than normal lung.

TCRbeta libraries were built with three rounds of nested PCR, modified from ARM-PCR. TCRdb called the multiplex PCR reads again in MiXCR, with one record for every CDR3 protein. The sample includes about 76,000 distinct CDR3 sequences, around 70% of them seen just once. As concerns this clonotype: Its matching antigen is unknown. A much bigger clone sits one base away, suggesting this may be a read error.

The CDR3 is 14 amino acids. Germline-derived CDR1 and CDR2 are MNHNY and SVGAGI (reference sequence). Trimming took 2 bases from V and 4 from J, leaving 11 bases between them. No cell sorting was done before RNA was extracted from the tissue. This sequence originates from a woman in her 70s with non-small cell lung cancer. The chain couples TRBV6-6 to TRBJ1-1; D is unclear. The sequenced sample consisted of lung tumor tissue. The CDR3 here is CASSYVMVSTEAFF. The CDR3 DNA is TGTGCCAGCAGTTACGTGATGGTGAGCACTGAAGCTTTCTTT.